A selection of T cell receptor beta chains follows, all from one sample in a study of radiotherapy plus CTLA-4 blockade in lung cancer. Data came from immunoSEQ multiplex PCR; TCRdb stores just in-frame clones and leaves some out. This table holds roughly 44,000 clones, around 76% found once. The sample consisted of peripheral blood, taken from a patient treated with radiotherapy plus ipilimumab. The receptors stem from a human donor with non-small cell lung cancer who had stable disease on radiotherapy plus ipilimumab. CDR3s leave out the opening cysteine and the closing phenylalanine or tryptophan. Rows give clone size only sometimes, using once, few, many, or a class for an expanded clone.

TRBV5-1	TRBJ2-2	NA	ASSLTGTSGGTGELF
TRBV30	TRBJ1-1	NA	AWKGWRGAGTEAF
TRBV10-1	TRBJ2-2	NA	ASSLGWTGELF
TRBV10-1	TRBJ2-3	few	ASSGQETQY
TRBV19	TRBJ1-2	few	ASSISRTGFGGYT
TRBV7-2	TRBJ2-3	NA	ASSLSGTQY
TRBV7-2	TRBJ1-4	NA	ASSLVAGGGEKLF
TRBV5-4	TRBJ2-1	NA	ASSTRQGYEQF
TRBV7-9	TRBJ1-4	NA	ASSLDNNEKLF
TRBV7-2	TRBJ2-3	NA	ASSLVSGGADTQY
TRBV25-1	TRBJ2-2	once	ASSELGPINTGELF
TRBV28	TRBJ2-2	NA	ASSLLTGELF
TRBV9	TRBJ1-3	NA	ASSVSGRGSGNTIY
TRBV29-1	TRBJ2-5	NA	SVATGLVETQY
TRBV6-1	TRBJ1-2	NA	ASSFTGNYGYT
TRBV25-1	TRBJ1-4	NA	ASSVGLEKLF
TRBV6-1	TRBJ1-5	NA	ASSLENQPQH
TRBV4-1	TRBJ1-1	NA	ASSQDRQGAQNTEAF
TRBV9	TRBJ2-2	NA	ASSVEPQTGELF
TRBV5-1	TRBJ1-1	NA	ASSTPGQLNTEAF
TRBV11-2	TRBJ2-7	NA	ASSPFRGSSYEQY
TRBV6-6	TRBJ1-6	NA	ASSSQGGNSPLH
TRBV6-5	TRBJ1-1	NA	ASVQARAF
TRBV28	TRBJ1-2	NA	AIHPGEGYGYT